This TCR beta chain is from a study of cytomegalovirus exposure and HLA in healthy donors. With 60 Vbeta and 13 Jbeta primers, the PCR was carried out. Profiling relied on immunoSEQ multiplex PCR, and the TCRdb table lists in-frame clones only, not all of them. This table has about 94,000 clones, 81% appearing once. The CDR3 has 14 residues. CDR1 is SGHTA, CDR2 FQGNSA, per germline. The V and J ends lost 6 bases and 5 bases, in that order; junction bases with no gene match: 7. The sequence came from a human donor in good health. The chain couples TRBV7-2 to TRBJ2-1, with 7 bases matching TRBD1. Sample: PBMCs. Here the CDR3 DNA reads TGTGCCAGCAGGCCACCGGGACAGAACAATGAGCAGTTCTTC. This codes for CASRPPGQNNEQFF.